This is a list of T cell receptor beta chains from one sample in a study of T cells after yellow fever vaccination. A single record per CDR3 protein comes from TCRdb applying MiXCR to the 5' RACE reads. The table shows roughly 240,000 distinct CDR3 sequences, with around 6.7% occurring only once. The input for sequencing was CD4+ T cells sorted from PBMCs, taken on the day of the yellow fever booster vaccination. The origin of the receptors is a young man who received the YFV17D yellow fever vaccine. CDR3s include the opening cysteine and the closing phenylalanine or tryptophan. D genes are given only for firm matches. Rows may omit the clone size; those that give it use once, few, many or a size class.

v_gene	d_gene	abundance	j_gene	CDR3aa	CDR3nt
TRBV4-3	-	many	TRBJ1-1	CASSQFTNTEAFF	TGCGCCAGCAGCCAATTTACGAACACTGAAGCTTTCTTT
TRBV12-3/TRBV12-4	-	few	TRBJ2-5	CASSLDHVTQYF	TGTGCCAGCAGTTTAGATCATGTGACCCAGTACTTC
TRBV7-8	TRBD2	few	TRBJ2-5	CASSPGLAGLKTQYF	TGTGCCAGCAGCCCGGGACTAGCGGGACTGAAGACCCAGTACTTC
TRBV20-1	TRBD2	few	TRBJ2-1	CSAPGRGLAVINEQFF	TGCAGTGCTCCCGGGCGCGGGCTAGCGGTAATCAATGAGCAGTTCTTC
TRBV20-1	-	-	TRBJ2-7	CSAGGTYEQYF	TGCAGTGCTGGGGGGACATACGAGCAGTACTTC
TRBV3-1	-	few	TRBJ1-2	CASSQEVSTYGYTF	TGTGCCAGCAGCCAAGAGGTCTCGACCTATGGCTACACCTTC
TRBV29-1	-	few	TRBJ2-5	CSALQGWETQYF	TGCAGCGCCTTACAGGGCTGGGAGACCCAGTACTTC
TRBV7-3	-	many	TRBJ2-1	CASSLTAGLYNEQFF	TGTGCCAGCAGCTTAACGGCGGGACTTTACAATGAGCAGTTCTTC
TRBV6-5	-	few	TRBJ2-5	CASSTGQSGGTQYF	TGTGCCAGCAGTACCGGACAGTCGGGAGGGACCCAGTACTTC
TRBV28	-	-	TRBJ2-7	CASSLSAYEQYF	TGTGCCAGCAGTTTATCAGCGTACGAGCAGTACTTC
TRBV7-2	-	many	TRBJ2-7	CASSLNWGRMYEQYF	TGTGCCAGCAGCTTAAATTGGGGGAGGATGTACGAGCAGTACTTC
TRBV20-1	TRBD1	few	TRBJ2-3	CSARVTPGTGRITDTQYF	TGCAGTGCTAGAGTAACCCCCGGGACAGGGAGGATCACAGATACGCAGTATTTT
TRBV20-1	TRBD1	few	TRBJ2-5	CSASGQGQGLGHQETQYF	TGCAGTGCTAGCGGGCAGGGACAGGGCCTAGGGCACCAAGAGACCCAGTACTTC
TRBV29-1	-	many	TRBJ2-5	CSVEAHLRETQYF	TGCAGCGTTGAAGCCCACCTCCGGGAGACCCAGTACTTC
TRBV9	-	many	TRBJ2-3	CASSVGTGFTDTQYF	TGTGCCAGCAGCGTAGGCACAGGGTTCACAGATACGCAGTATTTT
TRBV27	TRBD1	-	TRBJ1-4	CASSLGQVGEKLFF	TGTGCCAGCAGTTTGGGACAGGTCGGCGAAAAACTGTTTTTT